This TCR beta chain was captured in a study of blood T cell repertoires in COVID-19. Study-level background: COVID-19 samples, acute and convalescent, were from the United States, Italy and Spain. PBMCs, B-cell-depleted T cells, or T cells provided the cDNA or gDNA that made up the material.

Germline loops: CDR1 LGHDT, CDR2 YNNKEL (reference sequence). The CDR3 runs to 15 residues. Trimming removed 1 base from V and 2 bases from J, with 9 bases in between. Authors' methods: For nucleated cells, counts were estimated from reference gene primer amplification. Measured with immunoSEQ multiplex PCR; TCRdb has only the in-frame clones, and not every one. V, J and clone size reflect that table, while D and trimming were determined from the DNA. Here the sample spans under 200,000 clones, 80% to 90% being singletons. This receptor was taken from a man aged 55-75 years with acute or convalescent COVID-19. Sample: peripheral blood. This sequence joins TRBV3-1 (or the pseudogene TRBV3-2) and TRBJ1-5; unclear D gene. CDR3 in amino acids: CASSQGWEGNQPQHF. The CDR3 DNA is TGTGCCAGCAGCCAAGGATGGGAGGGCAATCAGCCCCAGCATTTT.